This T cell receptor (beta chain) came from a study of cytomegalovirus exposure and HLA in healthy donors. In regard to this clone: The antigen is undetermined.

Notes on the study in general: TRBV6-2, TRBV6-3 and some other V segments were excluded as indistinguishable.

Germline CDR1 reads ENHRY; CDR2 reads SYGVKD. Losses at the gene ends were 0 bases for V and 6 bases for J; bases not matched to a gene: 10. The CDR3 extends over 18 amino acids. The primer mix had 60 Vbeta and 13 Jbeta primers. TCRdb keeps only in-frame clones here, not all; method: immunoSEQ multiplex PCR. This listing includes approximately 110,000 clones. The chain couples TRBV10-3 to TRBJ2-1; 11 nucleotides agree with TRBD2. Sequencing input: PBMCs. The TCR sequence derives from a man aged 50-59 years in good health and CMV-seronegative. In DNA form, the CDR3 reads TGTGCCATCAGTGAGTCGCTAGCGGGAGGAAGATCCGGCAATGAGCAGTTCTTC. Residues: CAISESLAGGRSGNEQFF.